The clone carrying this T cell receptor beta chain was observed once. Sequenced by immunoSEQ multiplex PCR; TCRdb stores in-frame clones only, minus some. The table shows approximately 99,000 clones, with 85% to 95% occurring only once. The entry originates in a study of T cell changes during pregnancy in multiple sclerosis. After removal of 4 bases from V and 8 bases from J, the junction contained 11 bases not matched to a gene. This CDR3 contains 16 residues. Germline CDR1 and CDR2: MDHEN and SYDVKM. V gene TRBV28 combines with J gene TRBJ1-4; 9 bases line up with TRBD1. This clonotype was obtained from a female donor with multiple sclerosis, enrolled in a pregnancy study. This specimen was peripheral blood, taken after pregnancy. The CDR3 DNA is TGTGCCAGCAGTTCCGTTGAGGGACAGGGAATAGAAAAACTGTTTTTT. Translating it yields CASSSVEGQGIEKLFF.